One sample yielded the 17 T cell receptor beta chains listed below, sequenced in a study of T-cell reconstitution after alpha-beta-depleted transplantation in children. The authors prepared the TCRbeta library with unique molecular identifiers. One entry per CDR3 protein, called by TCRdb with MiXCR from the PCR reads. This sample has about 440,000 distinct CDR3 sequences; 43% occur once, and the top ten carry about 30%. The sequences come from PBMCs, collected before TCRalphabeta/CD19-depleted stem cell transplant. The source is a girl aged 2 to 9 with aplastic anemia, due to receive a stem cell transplant.

This chain joins TRBV7-6 and TRBJ2-5, with D possibly TRBD2 on 6 matching bases. Germline loops: CDR1 SGHVS, CDR2 FNYEAQ. The V and J ends lost 5 bases and 7 bases respectively, with 14 bases between them. This CDR3 is built from 13 residues. This CDR3 is CASSTDPGRTQYF. The CDR3 DNA reads TGTGCCAGCAGCACAGACCCCGGGAGGACCCAGTACTTC.

The chain links TRBV24-1 to TRBJ2-4, with D unresolved. Between the trimmed V and J ends, which lost 11 bases and 0 bases, there was a span of 13 bases. Germline V gives CDR1 KGHDR, CDR2 SFDVKD. This CDR3 has 14 amino acids. The CDR3 nucleotides read TGTGCCATGCCAGGACCCTTAGCCAAAAACATTCAGTACTTC. This codes for CAMPGPLAKNIQYF.

The chain carries TRBV27 and TRBJ2-7; D perhaps matches TRBD2 (6 bases). V was shortened by 10 bases and J by 3 bases, with 16 bases between the two germline ends. This CDR3 has 13 residues. Germline CDR1 and CDR2: MNHEY and SMNVEV (reference sequence). The CDR3 nucleotides are TGTGCCACGTCGGACTACATAAACTACGAGCAGTACTTC. This translates into CATSDYINYEQYF.

Regarding this clonotype: The CDR3 carries no conserved terminal phenylalanine or tryptophan, so it likely arises from a read error. The CDR3 here is CASSQDQGATTDTQYY. In DNA form, the CDR3 reads TGTGCCAGCAGCCAAGATCAGGGGGCGACTACAGATACGCAGTATTAT. The chain joins TRBV3-1 to TRBJ2-3, with 8 bases identical to TRBD1. CDR3 size: 16 residues. Germline lookup yields CDR1 LGHDT and CDR2 YNNKEL (reference sequence). J was trimmed by 3 bases and V by 0 bases; bases with no gene match: 5.

The table lists this clonotype with a few counts. This rearrangement joins TRBV6-5 to TRBJ2-5, with D possibly TRBD1 on 5 matching bases. V was shortened by 5 bases and J by 2 bases, with 6 bases between the two germline ends. In germline, CDR1 is MNHEY, CDR2 SVGAGI. This CDR3 spans 12 amino acids. CDR3 region: CASSRQQETQYF. The CDR3 DNA sequence: TGTGCCAGCAGTCGACAGCAAGAGACCCAGTACTTC.

The chain carries TRBV3-1 and TRBJ2-4; D not certain. With 4 bases removed from V and 8 bases from J, the gap between germline ends came to 24 bases. The CDR3 sequence is 17 residues long. Germline CDR1 and CDR2: LGHDT and YNNKEL (reference sequence). DNA for the CDR3: TGTGCCAGCAGCCGCGACACCACCTCGGATGGGCCCCACATTCAGTACTTC. Amino acid sequence: CASSRDTTSDGPHIQYF. The complete variable domain, with remaining parts taken from reference TRBV3-1 and TRBJ2-4, reads DTAVSQTPKYLVTQMGNDKSIKCEQNLGHDTMYWYKQDSKKFLKIMFSYNNKELIINETVPNRFSPKSPDKAHLNLHINSLELGDSAVYFCASSRDTTSDGPHIQYFGAGTRLSVL.

The chain recombines TRBV27 with TRBJ2-5, with no clear D. This CDR3 comprises 15 residues. The germline V gene encodes CDR1 MNHEY and CDR2 SMNVEV (reference sequence). The V end was cut by 2 bases, the J end by 1 base, with 11 bases between. The CDR3 protein is CASSLRELIQETQYF. In nucleotides, the CDR3 is TGTGCCAGCAGTTTAAGGGAACTGATCCAAGAGACCCAGTACTTC.

The table lists this clonotype with a few counts. The gene calls are TRBV5-1 and TRBJ2-5; no clear D gene. CDR1 is SGHRS, CDR2 YFSETQ, per germline. Trimming took off 0 bases at V and 5 bases at J, with 8 bases between the two ends. The CDR3 is 13 amino acids. The DNA for the CDR3 is TGCGCCAGCAGCTTGGTCTACCCCGAGACCCAGTACTTC. This gives the protein CASSLVYPETQYF.

This clonotype came up a few times. The chain links TRBV20-1 to TRBJ1-2; tentatively, D is TRBD1 (5 bases). This CDR3 is built from 13 residues. CDR1 DFQATT and CDR2 SNEGSKA come from the germline V gene (reference sequence). The V end lost 0 bases, the J end lost 2 bases, and 7 bases lay between the germline ends. Here the CDR3 reads CSAREWGNYGYTF. The CDR3, as DNA: TGCAGTGCTAGAGAGTGGGGGAACTATGGCTACACCTTC.

This clonotype showed up just a few times. The chain is built from TRBV20-1 and TRBJ2-7; possible D gene TRBD2, 6 bases. The germline V gene has CDR1 DFQATT and CDR2 SNEGSKA (reference sequence). Trimming took 6 bases from V and 1 from J, leaving 13 bases between them. CDR3 length: 13 amino acids. The CDR3 region is CSAQGLTSYEQYF. The CDR3 DNA reads as TGCAGTGCCCAGGGACTGACATCCTACGAGCAGTACTTC.

V gene TRBV7-9 combines with J gene TRBJ2-5; no clear D. CDR1 is SEHNR and CDR2 is FQNEAQ in the germline V gene (reference sequence). V dropped 5 bases and J dropped 5 bases, with 15 bases sitting between them. The CDR3 contains 14 residues. CDR3 sequence reads: CASSTSGSGETQYF. In DNA form, the CDR3 reads TGTGCCAGCAGCACCTCGGGCTCCGGGGAGACCCAGTACTTC. The full variable domain, in which reference TRBV7-9 and TRBJ2-5 provide the parts outside the CDR3, is DTGVSQNPRHKITKRGQNVTFRCDPISEHNRLYWYRQTLGQGPEFLTYFQNEAQLEKSRLLSDRFSAERPKGSFSTLEIQRTEQGDSAMYLCASSTSGSGETQYFGPGTRLLVL.

The chain uses TRBV5-1 and TRBJ2-1; 12 bases map to TRBD2. CDR1 SGHRS and CDR2 YFSETQ come from the germline V gene. The CDR3 sequence is 17 residues long. J lost 8 bases, V lost 1 base, and 10 bases had no gene match. The CDR3 DNA reads as TGCGCCAGCAGCTTGTCGCTAGCGGGAGGGCCCCCCGATGAGCAGTTCTTC. Encoded protein: CASSLSLAGGPPDEQFF.

This clonotype was observed a single time. The chain joins TRBV7-2 to TRBJ2-1, with 8 bases lining up with TRBD2. The CDR3 is 15 residues long. Germline values: CDR1 SGHTA, CDR2 FQGNSA. V lost 0 bases and J lost 6; bases outside the gene matches: 4. The CDR3 spells CASSLARGAGNEQFF. CDR3 coding DNA: TGTGCCAGCAGCTTAGCGCGGGGGGCCGGCAATGAGCAGTTCTTC.

This clonotype has only a few counts. The chain has TRBV27 and TRBJ2-7, with a tentative D call TRBD1 (7 bases). The CDR3 contains 15 residues. Trimming shortened V by 6 bases and J by 2 bases, and 17 bases separated the two germline ends. Germline CDR1 reads MNHEY; CDR2 reads SMNVEV (reference sequence). The CDR3 DNA reads as TGTGCCAGCAGCACTCGGCAGGGGGGTCCCTACGAGCAGTACTTC. This sequence encodes CASSTRQGGPYEQYF.

The V and J genes are TRBV20-1 and TRBJ2-1; the D gene is possibly TRBD2 (6 bases). CDR1 is DFQATT, CDR2 SNEGSKA, per germline (reference sequence). The V gene lost 6 bases and the J gene lost 4 bases, with 10 bases spanning the gap. This CDR3 is 12 amino acids long. The CDR3 bases are TGCAGTGCCATGGGACTTTACAATGAGCAGTTCTTC. This sequence encodes CSAMGLYNEQFF.

This clonotype has just a few counts. The chain has TRBV7-9 and TRBJ2-2, with D unclear. The germline V and J ends were trimmed by 6 bases and 2 bases, with 16 bases remaining between them. CDR3 length: 16 residues. From germline, CDR1 is SEHNR and CDR2 FQNEAQ (reference sequence). As DNA, the CDR3 is TGTGCCAGCAGTCTCGAAGGCGGAATTAACACCGGGGAGCTGTTTTTT. Its translation is CASSLEGGINTGELFF.

Ten or more counts support this clonotype. V usage is TRBV3-1 and J usage is TRBJ2-7, with TRBD2 matching 9 bases. Germline V lookup: CDR1 LGHDT, CDR2 YNNKEL (reference sequence). The ends lost 5 bases at V and 0 bases at J; junction bases unmatched: 5. CDR3 length: 15 residues. For the CDR3, the DNA is TGTGCCAGCAGCGAGACTAGCGGCGGCTCCTACGAGCAGTACTTC. This gives the protein CASSETSGGSYEQYF.